The 14 T cell receptor beta chains reported below all come from one sample, sequenced in a study of blood T cell repertoires in COVID-19. Produced via immunoSEQ multiplex PCR; TCRdb's table is partial and in-frame only. Of 75,000 to 90,000 clones in the sample, about 80% were seen once. The sequenced material came from peripheral blood. The receptors here all came from a woman aged 65 to 85 with acute or convalescent COVID-19.

The chain has TRBV6-2 or TRBV6-3 and TRBJ1-2; tentative D call: TRBD1 (5 bases). The V end lost 6 bases, the J end lost 7 bases, and 15 bases lay between the germline ends. Germline CDR1 is MNHEY and CDR2 is SVGEGT. The CDR3 is made up of 13 amino acids. The CDR3 loop is CASSSVIQGGYTF. The CDR3 DNA follows: TGTGCCAGCAGCTCCGTAATTCAGGGTGGCTACACCTTC.

The chain has TRBV4-3 and TRBJ2-7, with 7 bases fitting TRBD2. The CDR3 loop spans 17 amino acids. V trimming: 5 bases; J trimming: 0 bases; junction bases outside the gene matches: 13. The germline gives CDR1 LGHNA, CDR2 YSLEER. The CDR3 sequence is CASSAAWGGAPSYEQYF. In nucleotides, the CDR3 is TGCGCCAGCAGCGCAGCTTGGGGGGGTGCGCCCTCCTACGAGCAGTACTTC.

V gene TRBV5-8 combines with J gene TRBJ2-1; D perhaps matches TRBD2 (6 bases). The V end was cut by 0 bases, the J end by 5 bases, with 12 bases between. The germline V gene has CDR1 SGHTS and CDR2 YDEGEE. The CDR3 is 15 amino acids. The CDR3, as DNA: TGTGCCAGCAGCTTGGGGGGGAGGAGGCACAATGAGCAGTTCTTC. It yields the protein CASSLGGRRHNEQFF. Supplemented by reference TRBV5-8 and TRBJ2-1, the full variable domain reads EAGVTQSPTHLIKTRGQQATLRCSPISGHTSVYWYQQALGLGLQFLLWYDEGEERNRGNFPPRFSGRQFPNYSSELNVNALELEDSALYLCASSLGGRRHNEQFFGPGTRLTVL.

V gene TRBV4-2 combines with J gene TRBJ1-1; the D is unclear. Germline-derived CDR1 and CDR2 are LGHNA and YNFKEQ. The CDR3 is made up of 17 amino acids. The ends were cut back, 0 bases at V and 4 bases at J, with 18 bases in the middle. The DNA for the CDR3 is TGTGCCAGCAGCCAAGATCCCAATTTGGCAGGAGGCACTGAAGCTTTCTTT. The encoded protein is CASSQDPNLAGGTEAFF.

The chain carries TRBV5-4 and TRBJ1-6; 8 nucleotides line up with TRBD1. The length of the CDR3 is 15 residues. Germline V CDR1 and CDR2: SGHNT, YYREEE (reference sequence). Trimming at V came to 4 bases and at J to 8 bases, leaving 8 bases not matched to a gene. The CDR3 region is CASSLSTGAHSPLHF. CDR3 DNA: TGTGCCAGCAGCCTATCGACAGGGGCCCATTCACCCCTCCACTTT. Full variable domain (missing parts from reference TRBV5-4 and TRBJ1-6): ETGVTQSPTHLIKTRGQQVTLRCSSQSGHNTVSWYQQALGQGPQFIFQYYREEENGRGNFPPRFSGLQFPNYSSELNVNALELDDSALYLCASSLSTGAHSPLHFGNGTRLTVT.

This chain joins TRBV12-5 and TRBJ1-4; maybe TRBD1 (6 bases). V was clipped by 1 base and J by 6 bases, with 15 bases between them. Germline V CDR1 and CDR2: LGHNT, FRNRAP. This CDR3 has 16 residues. The CDR3 DNA reads as TGTGCTAGTGGTTTGGGAGGGGGAGCGTTCGATGAAAAACTGTTTTTT. Translating gives CASGLGGGAFDEKLFF.

V usage is TRBV6-2 or TRBV6-3 and J usage is TRBJ2-7; a weak D match, TRBD1 (6 bases). The CDR3 contains 15 residues. V lost 6 bases to trimming and J lost 5 bases, with 20 bases between them. CDR1 and CDR2 (germline): MNHEY, SVGEGT. The CDR3 DNA sequence: TGTGCCAGCAGCACCAACTACAGGGTTGTGAACGAGCAGTACTTC. Translating it yields CASSTNYRVVNEQYF.

The chain has TRBV18 and TRBJ2-1; 8 bases agree with TRBD1. Germline V CDR1 and CDR2: KGHSH, LQKENI. Trimming at V came to 2 bases and at J to 5 bases, leaving 5 bases not matched to a gene. This CDR3 is built from 15 residues. The CDR3 DNA reads TGTGCCAGCTCACCATGGGACAGGCCGAACAATGAGCAGTTCTTC. Its translation is CASSPWDRPNNEQFF.

The chain links TRBV7-8 to TRBJ2-1; D is unresolved. This CDR3 is built from 16 residues. Germline V gene sequence: CDR1 SGHVS, CDR2 FQNEAQ. With 4 bases removed from V and 10 bases from J, the gap between germline ends came to 23 bases. The CDR3 is CASSWRRMGPLSEQFF. The DNA for the CDR3 is TGTGCCAGCAGCTGGCGACGGATGGGCCCGTTAAGCGAGCAGTTCTTC.

J is TRBJ2-2 and V is TRBV19; weak D call: TRBD1 (5 bases). Germline loops: CDR1 LNHDA, CDR2 SQIVND (reference sequence). Trimming cost V 9 bases and J 8 bases, with 10 bases left between them. The CDR3 totals 11 residues. CDR3 coding DNA: TGTGCCAGCCAGGGTTTTGGGGAGCTGTTTTTT. It specifies CASQGFGELFF.

This chain connects TRBV2 to TRBJ1-5; D remains unclear. CDR1 SNHLY and CDR2 FYNNEI come from the germline V gene. This CDR3 has 13 amino acids. With 6 bases removed from V and 5 bases from J, the gap between germline ends came to 11 bases. The CDR3 here is CASSQTLYQPQHF. For the CDR3, the DNA is TGTGCCAGCAGCCAAACTCTCTATCAGCCCCAGCATTTT. The full variable domain, its missing parts supplied by reference TRBV2 and TRBJ1-5, is EPEVTQTPSHQVTQMGQEVILRCVPISNHLYFYWYRQILGQKVEFLVSFYNNEISEKSEIFDDQFSVERPDGSNFTLKIRSTKLEDSAMYFCASSQTLYQPQHFGDGTRLSIL.

The chain carries TRBV7-9 and TRBJ1-2; possible D gene TRBD1, 6 bases. V lost 3 bases, J lost 8 bases, and 19 bases lay in between. CDR3 length equals 15 residues. Per germline, CDR1 SEHNR and CDR2 FQNEAQ (reference sequence). CDR3 coding DNA: TGTGCCAGCAGCTTCCCCGCGGCGACAGGTAGAGGCTACACCTTC. As protein: CASSFPAATGRGYTF.

This chain uses TRBV29-1 with TRBJ2-4; 7 bases match TRBD1. The trim removed 7 bases at V and 2 bases at J, leaving 11 bases unmatched. This CDR3 comprises 15 residues. Germline values: CDR1 SQVTM, CDR2 ANQGSEA. The CDR3 DNA reads TGCAGCGCCGGCAGATTGACAGGGTCCAAAAACATTCAGTACTTC. Protein product: CSAGRLTGSKNIQYF. Together with reference TRBV29-1 and TRBJ2-4, the CDR3 gives the full variable domain: SAVISQKPSRDICQRGTSLTIQCQVDSQVTMMFWYRQQPGQSLTLIATANQGSEATYESGFVIDKFPISRPNLTFSTLTVSNMSPEDSSIYLCSAGRLTGSKNIQYFGAGTRLSVL.

This clone was recorded a few times. The chain carries TRBV6-2 or TRBV6-3 and TRBJ2-7, with TRBD2 identical over 7 bases. The CDR3 consists of 12 residues. Per germline, CDR1 MNHEY and CDR2 SVGEGT. The V and J ends lost 5 bases and 8 bases, in that order; junction bases with no gene match: 6. Here the CDR3 DNA reads TGTGCCAGCAGTGCGACGGGGGGTAAGCAGTACTTC. It specifies CASSATGGKQYF.